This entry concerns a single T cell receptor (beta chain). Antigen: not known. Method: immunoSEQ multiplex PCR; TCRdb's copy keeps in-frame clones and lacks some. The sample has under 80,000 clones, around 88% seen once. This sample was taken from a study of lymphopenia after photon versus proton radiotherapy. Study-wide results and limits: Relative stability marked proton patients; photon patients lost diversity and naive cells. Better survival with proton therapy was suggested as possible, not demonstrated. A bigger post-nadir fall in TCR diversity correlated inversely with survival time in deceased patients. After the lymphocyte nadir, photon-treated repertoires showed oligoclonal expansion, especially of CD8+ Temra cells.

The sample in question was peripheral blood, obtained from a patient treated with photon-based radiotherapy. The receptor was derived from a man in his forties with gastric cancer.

Here the CDR3 reads CASSPPGRSMNTEAFF. CDR3 nucleotide sequence: TGTGCCAGCAGCCCTCCGGGACGATCTATGAACACTGAAGCTTTCTTT. This chain uses TRBV13 with TRBJ1-1, with D possibly matching TRBD1 (5 bases). CDR3 length: 16 amino acids. Germline V gene sequence: CDR1 PRHDT, CDR2 FYEKMQ (reference sequence). Deletions cut 5 bases from V and 0 bases from J, with 16 bases between.